This TCR beta chain emerged from a study of T cell changes during pregnancy in multiple sclerosis. This CDR3 comprises 17 residues. V was clipped by 10 bases and J by 4 bases; unmatched bases: 20. CDR1 ENHRY and CDR2 SYGVKD come from the germline V gene. Profiled with immunoSEQ multiplex PCR; TCRdb holds only in-frame clones, not every one. The sample contains approximately 93,000 clones, around 90% of which appear only once. Sequences were derived from peripheral blood, sampled before pregnancy. This clonotype originated in a female donor with multiple sclerosis, enrolled in a pregnancy study. The chain employs TRBV10-3 and TRBJ1-1; TRBD1 matches at 8 bases. CDR3: CATHRAKTGDGFTEAFF. The CDR3 DNA is TGTGCCACACATCGGGCTAAGACAGGGGATGGATTCACTGAAGCTTTCTTT.